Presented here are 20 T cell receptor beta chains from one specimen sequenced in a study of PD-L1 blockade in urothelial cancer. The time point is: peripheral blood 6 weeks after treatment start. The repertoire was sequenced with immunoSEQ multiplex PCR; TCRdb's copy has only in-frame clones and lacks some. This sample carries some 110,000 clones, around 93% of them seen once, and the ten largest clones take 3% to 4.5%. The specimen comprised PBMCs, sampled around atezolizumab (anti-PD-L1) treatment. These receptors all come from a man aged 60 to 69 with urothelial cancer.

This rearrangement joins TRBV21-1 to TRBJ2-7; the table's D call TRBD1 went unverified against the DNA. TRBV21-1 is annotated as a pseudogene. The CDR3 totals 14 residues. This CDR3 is CASSKVGDRGEQYF. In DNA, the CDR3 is TGTGCCAGCAGCAAAGTAGGTGACAGAGGCGAGCAGTACTTC.

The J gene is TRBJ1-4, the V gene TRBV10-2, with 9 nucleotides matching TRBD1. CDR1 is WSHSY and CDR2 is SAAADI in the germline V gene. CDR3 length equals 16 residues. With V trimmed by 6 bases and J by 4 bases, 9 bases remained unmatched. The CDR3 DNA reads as TGCGCCAGCAGCCTCACTAACAGGGGGCTTAATGAAAAACTGTTTTTT. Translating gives CASSLTNRGLNEKLFF.

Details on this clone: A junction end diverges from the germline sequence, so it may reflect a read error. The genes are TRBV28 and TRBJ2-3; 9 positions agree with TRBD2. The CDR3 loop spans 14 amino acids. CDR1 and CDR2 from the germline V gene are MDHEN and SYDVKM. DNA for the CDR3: TGCGTGCCCTTGTGGCGGGAGGGAGCAGATACGCAGTATTTT. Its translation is CVPLWREGADTQYF.

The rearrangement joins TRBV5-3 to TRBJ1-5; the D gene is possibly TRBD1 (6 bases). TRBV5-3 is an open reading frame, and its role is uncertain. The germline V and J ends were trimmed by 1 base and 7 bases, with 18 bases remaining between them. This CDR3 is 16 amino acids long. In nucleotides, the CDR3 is TGTGCCAGAAGCTTGTCGATCGTCCGGGACACCCAGCCCCAGCATTTT. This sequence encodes CARSLSIVRDTQPQHF.

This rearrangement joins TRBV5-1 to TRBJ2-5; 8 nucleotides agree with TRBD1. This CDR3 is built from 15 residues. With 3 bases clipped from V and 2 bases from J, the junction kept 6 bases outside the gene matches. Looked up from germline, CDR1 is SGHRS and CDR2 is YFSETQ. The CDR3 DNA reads TGCGCCAGCAGCTGGGCCAGGGGGCAACAAGAGACCCAGTACTTC. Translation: CASSWARGQQETQYF.

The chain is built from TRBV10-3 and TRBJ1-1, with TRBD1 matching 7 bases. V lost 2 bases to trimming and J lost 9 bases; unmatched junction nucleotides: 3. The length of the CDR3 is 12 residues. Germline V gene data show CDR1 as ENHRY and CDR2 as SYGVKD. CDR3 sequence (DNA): TGTGCCATCAGTGAGGCGACAGGGAAAGCTTTCTTT. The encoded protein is CAISEATGKAFF.

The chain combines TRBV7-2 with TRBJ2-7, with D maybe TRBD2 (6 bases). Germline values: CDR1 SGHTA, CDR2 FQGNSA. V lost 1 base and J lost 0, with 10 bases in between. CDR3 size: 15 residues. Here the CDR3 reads CASSLGASDSYEQYF. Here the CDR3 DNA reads TGTGCCAGCAGCTTAGGGGCTAGCGACTCCTACGAGCAGTACTTC.

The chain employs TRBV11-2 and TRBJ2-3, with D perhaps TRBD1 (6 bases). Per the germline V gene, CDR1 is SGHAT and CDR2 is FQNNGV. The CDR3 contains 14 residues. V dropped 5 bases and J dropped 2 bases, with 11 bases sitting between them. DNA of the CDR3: TGTGCCAGCAGCGGGGGCCAAACCACAGATACGCAGTATTTT. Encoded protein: CASSGGQTTDTQYF.

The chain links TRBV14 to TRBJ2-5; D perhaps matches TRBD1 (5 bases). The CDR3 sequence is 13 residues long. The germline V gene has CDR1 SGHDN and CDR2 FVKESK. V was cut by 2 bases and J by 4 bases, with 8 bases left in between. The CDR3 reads CASSQQGGETQYF. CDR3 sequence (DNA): TGTGCCAGCAGCCAACAGGGCGGAGAGACCCAGTACTTC.

The CDR3 here is CASSATGENTGELFF. The CDR3, as DNA: TGCGCCAGCAGCGCGACAGGGGAGAACACCGGGGAGCTGTTTTTT. The J gene is TRBJ2-2, the V gene TRBV5-1; 8 bases line up with TRBD1. The CDR3 sequence is 15 residues long. Germline V gene lookup returns CDR1 SGHRS and CDR2 YFSETQ. The V gene end was trimmed by 4 bases and the J gene end by 1 base; junction bases not matched to a gene: 3.

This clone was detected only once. The CDR3 region has the DNA TGTGCCAGCAGCTTAGTCCGACAGTTCTACGAGCAGTACTTC. Residues: CASSLVRQFYEQYF. The chain employs TRBV7-8 and TRBJ2-7, with D perhaps matching TRBD1 (5 bases). The CDR3 is 14 amino acids. Germline V gene sequence: CDR1 SGHVS, CDR2 FQNEAQ. The V end lost 1 base, the J end lost 3 bases, and 10 bases lay between the germline ends.

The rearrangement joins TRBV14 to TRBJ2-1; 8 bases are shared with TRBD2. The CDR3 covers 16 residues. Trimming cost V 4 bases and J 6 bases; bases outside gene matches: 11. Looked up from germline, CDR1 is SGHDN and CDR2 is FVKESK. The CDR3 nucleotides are TGTGCCAGCAGCCCCCGGACTAGCACTAAAGTCAATGAGCAGTTCTTC. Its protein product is CASSPRTSTKVNEQFF.

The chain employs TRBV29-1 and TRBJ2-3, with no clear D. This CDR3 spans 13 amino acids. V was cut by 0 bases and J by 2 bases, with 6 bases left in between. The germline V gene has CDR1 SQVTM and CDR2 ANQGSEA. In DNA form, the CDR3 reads TGCAGCGTTGAAGATCATCCCACAGATACGCAGTATTTT. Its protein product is CSVEDHPTDTQYF.

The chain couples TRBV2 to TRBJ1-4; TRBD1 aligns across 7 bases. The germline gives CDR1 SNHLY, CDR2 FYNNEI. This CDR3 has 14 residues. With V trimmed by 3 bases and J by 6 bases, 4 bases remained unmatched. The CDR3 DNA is TGTGCCAGCAGTGACAGGGGGAGCGATGAAAAACTGTTTTTT. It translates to CASSDRGSDEKLFF. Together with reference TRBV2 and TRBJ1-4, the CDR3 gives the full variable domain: EPEVTQTPSHQVTQMGQEVILRCVPISNHLYFYWYRQILGQKVEFLVSFYNNEISEKSEIFDDQFSVERPDGSNFTLKIRSTKLEDSAMYFCASSDRGSDEKLFFGSGTQLSVL.

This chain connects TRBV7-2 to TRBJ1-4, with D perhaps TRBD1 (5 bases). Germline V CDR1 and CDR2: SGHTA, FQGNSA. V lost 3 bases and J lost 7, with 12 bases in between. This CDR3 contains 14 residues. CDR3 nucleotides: TGTGCCAGCAGCTTCCAGGGCTTCGGTGAAAAACTGTTTTTT. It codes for CASSFQGFGEKLFF.

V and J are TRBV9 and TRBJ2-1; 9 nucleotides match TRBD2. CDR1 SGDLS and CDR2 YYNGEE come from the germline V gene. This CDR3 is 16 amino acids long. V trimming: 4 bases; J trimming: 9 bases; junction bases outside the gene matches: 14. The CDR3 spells CASSPPSGTPLLEQFF. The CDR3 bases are TGTGCCAGCAGCCCCCCTAGCGGGACCCCCCTGCTTGAGCAGTTCTTC.

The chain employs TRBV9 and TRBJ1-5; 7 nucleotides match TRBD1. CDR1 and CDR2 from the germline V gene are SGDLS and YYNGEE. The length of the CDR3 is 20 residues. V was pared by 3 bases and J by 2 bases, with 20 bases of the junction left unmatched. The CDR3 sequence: CASSAGLQGYDKGGNQPQHF. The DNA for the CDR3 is TGTGCCAGCAGCGCCGGCCTACAGGGGTACGATAAGGGGGGCAATCAGCCCCAGCATTTT.

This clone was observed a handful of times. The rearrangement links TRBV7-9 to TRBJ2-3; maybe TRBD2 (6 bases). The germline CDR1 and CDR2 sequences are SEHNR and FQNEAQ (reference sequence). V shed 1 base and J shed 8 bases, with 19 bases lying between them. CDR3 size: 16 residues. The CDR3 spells CASSLVTGRPNPTQYF. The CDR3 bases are TGTGCCAGCAGCTTAGTTACCGGGAGACCCAATCCTACGCAGTATTTT.

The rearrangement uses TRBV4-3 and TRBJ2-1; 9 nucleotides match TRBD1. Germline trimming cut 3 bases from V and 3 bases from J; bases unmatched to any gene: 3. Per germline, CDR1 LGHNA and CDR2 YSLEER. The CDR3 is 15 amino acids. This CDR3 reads CASSQGQGFYNEQFF. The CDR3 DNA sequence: TGCGCCAGCAGCCAGGGACAGGGATTCTACAATGAGCAGTTCTTC.

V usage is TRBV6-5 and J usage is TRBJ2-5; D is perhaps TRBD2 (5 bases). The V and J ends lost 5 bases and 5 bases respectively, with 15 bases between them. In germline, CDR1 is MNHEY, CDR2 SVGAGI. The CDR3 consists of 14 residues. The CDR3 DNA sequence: TGTGCCAGCAGTCAGGACTCCCCCCGGGAGACCCAGTACTTC. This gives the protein CASSQDSPRETQYF.